These T cell receptor beta chains were read from a single sample in a study of OX40 agonist ivuxolimab in advanced cancers. Clones were read by immunoSEQ multiplex PCR, and TCRdb kept only the in-frame ones, dropping some. The data show approximately 92,000 clones, roughly 95% seen once. The sample consisted of CD4+ or CD8+ T cells sorted from blood, taken in a trial of the OX40 agonist ivuxolimab. The receptors come from an adult with an advanced solid tumor such as melanoma, head and neck, liver or kidney cancer. CDR3s leave out the opening cysteine and the closing phenylalanine or tryptophan.

V	length	J	CDR3
TRBV27	17	TRBJ2-1	ASNLDDPRLVFSYNEQF
TRBV6-4	9	TRBJ2-1	ASGRGNEQF
TRBV27	12	TRBJ1-3	ASSYGGAGNTIY
TRBV10-3	11	TRBJ2-7	AISEPVDYEQY
TRBV13	16	TRBJ2-3	ASSDTGTSGTSTDTQY
TRBV7-2	14	TRBJ2-7	ASSLVGGRSSYEQY
TRBV7-7	12	TRBJ2-5	ASSPGTDQETQY
TRBV7-9	14	TRBJ2-1	ASSLTSGILGNEQF
TRBV11-1	13	TRBJ1-2	ASSLEQGDYHGYT
TRBV5-6	13	TRBJ1-2	ASSLTGLDSYGYT
TRBV29-1	11	TRBJ2-3	SVDRWDTDTQY
TRBV9	12	TRBJ1-2	ASFTPDRVDGYT
TRBV7-8	13	TRBJ2-3	ASSFRDNFPDTQY
TRBV9	15	TRBJ2-3	ASSVTRAGSSTDTQY
TRBV7-2	13	TRBJ2-4	ASSLVGGTKNIQY
TRBV4-3	14	TRBJ1-5	ASSQDWAGENQPQH
TRBV9	7	TRBJ2-7	ACGYEQY
TRBV9	10	TRBJ1-3	ASSPPGNTIY
TRBV4-1	13	TRBJ2-7	ASSQATGVSYEQY
TRBV5-1	10	TRBJ2-5	ASMSGDETQY
TRBV9	13	TRBJ2-7	ASSGTGTLLGEQY
TRBV6-5	14	TRBJ2-1	ASSYQREAPYNEQF
TRBV28	12	TRBJ1-1	ASRFATGDPEAF
TRBV11-2	11	TRBJ1-1	ASSLDLNTEAF
TRBV30	11	TRBJ2-5	AWSVLVQETQY
TRBV27	12	TRBJ2-5	ASSSFTNQETQY
TRBV27	12	TRBJ1-2	AIIPGQGAEGYT
TRBV27	14	TRBJ2-7	ASSLYYRGGSYEQY
TRBV15	14	TRBJ2-7	ATSTLEGRGRYEQY
TRBV5-1	11	TRBJ1-1	ATASGGNTEAF
TRBV7-2	11	TRBJ2-2	ASSLVEVGELF
TRBV29-1	14	TRBJ2-7	SVAPTPGQLTYEQY
TRBV21-1	17	TRBJ2-2	ASSKPTGMQAPNTGELF
TRBV18	13	TRBJ2-5	ASSPSDTADGAQY